One and the same sample provided the 5 T cell receptor beta chains below, sequenced in a study of blood T cell repertoires in COVID-19. Profiling relied on immunoSEQ multiplex PCR, and the TCRdb table lists in-frame clones only, not all of them. This repertoire shows 150,000 to 200,000 clones, about nine tenths found once; its top ten account for approximately 9%. The sequencing input was PBMCs or T cells enriched from blood (not recorded which). The origin of the receptors is a woman aged 18-30 years who had recovered from COVID-19.

This chain uses TRBV27 with TRBJ2-7; 9 nucleotides agree with TRBD1. Germline V lookup: CDR1 MNHEY, CDR2 SMNVEV (reference sequence). CDR3 size: 17 residues. V lost 0 bases and J lost 3; bases outside the gene matches: 9. Here the CDR3 reads CASSLSYPGTGNYEQYF. In DNA form, the CDR3 reads TGTGCCAGCAGTTTATCGTACCCCGGGACAGGGAACTACGAGCAGTACTTC.

The chain combines TRBV5-1 with TRBJ2-6, with no clear D. Trimming pared 3 bases from V and 1 base from J, leaving 8 bases between. The germline V gene has CDR1 SGHRS and CDR2 YFSETQ. This CDR3 has 15 amino acids. The CDR3 region has the DNA TGCGCCAGCAGCTACCTATCGTCTGGGGCCAACGTCCTGACTTTC. Translation gives CASSYLSSGANVLTF.

CDR3 protein: CASSLDNPQGEQYF. The CDR3 DNA reads TGTGCCAGCAGCCTGGACAACCCCCAGGGCGAGCAGTACTTC. V gene TRBV4-2 combines with J gene TRBJ2-7; tentative D call: TRBD1 (5 bases). V was shortened by 4 bases and J by 6 bases, with 16 bases between the two germline ends. Germline V gene data show CDR1 as LGHNA and CDR2 as YNFKEQ. The CDR3 is 14 amino acids.

V is TRBV27 and J is TRBJ2-7, with 10 bases lining up with TRBD1. Germline assignment: CDR1 MNHEY and CDR2 SMNVEV (reference sequence). The CDR3 runs 14 residues. With V trimmed by 4 bases and J by 7 bases, 7 bases remained unmatched. The CDR3 region is CASSYDRGHREQYF. The CDR3 bases are TGTGCCAGCAGTTACGACAGGGGGCATCGGGAGCAGTACTTC.

The gene calls are TRBV9 and TRBJ2-5; weak D call: TRBD2 (5 bases). Germline lookup yields CDR1 SGDLS and CDR2 YYNGEE. The CDR3 covers 15 residues. V lost 4 bases to trimming and J lost 5 bases, with 18 bases between them. CDR3 DNA: TGTGCCAGCAGCTCTCCGGTGGGAGTGGTCGAGACCCAGTACTTC. Its translation: CASSSPVGVVETQYF. Supplemented by reference TRBV9 and TRBJ2-5, the full variable domain reads DSGVTQTPKHLITATGQRVTLRCSPRSGDLSVYWYQQSLDQGLQFLIQYYNGEERAKGNILERFSAQQFPDLHSELNLSSLELGDSALYFCASSSPVGVVETQYFGPGTRLLVL.